This T cell receptor beta chain is drawn from a study of control samples from healthy donors and cancer patients (TCRdb year 2020). Library preparation used the immunoSEQ multiplex PCR assay. Not all clones reach the TCRdb copy of this immuneACCESS table, which keeps in-frame sequences only. Checked studies attribute under half of the gap to unresolved V genes and leave the rest unexplained. Here the sample has about 140,000 clones; 80% to 95% occur a single time. The biggest ten clones account for about 10% of the sample. Taken from cysteine to phenylalanine, the CDR3 has 15 residues. Only the CDR3 portion is preserved as DNA: 45 bases, with reading frame beginning at the first base. The germline V gene (reference sequence) specifies SEHNR as CDR1 and FQNEAQ as CDR2. V is shortened by 0 bases, J by 4 bases, and the region joining them spans 7 bases. With respect to this clone: Its antigen is still unknown. Per-base qualities were not stored, and no clone one base away is much larger.

This sequence originates from a man aged 30 to 39 in good health. The sequenced sample was blood. The sequence links TRBV7-9 to TRBJ2-6, with no confidently assigned D gene. The CDR3 in this case is CASSLAGSGANVLTF. The sequence in DNA is TGTGCCAGCAGCTTAGCAGGGTCCGGGGCCAACGTCCTGACTTTC. The CDR3 plus the reference TRBV7-9 and TRBJ2-6 genes for the other parts give the full variable domain: DTGVSQNPRHKITKRGQNVTFRCDPISEHNRLYWYRQTLGQGPEFLTYFQNEAQLEKSRLLSDRFSAERPKGSFSTLEIQRTEQGDSAMYLCASSLAGSGANVLTFGAGSRLTVL.